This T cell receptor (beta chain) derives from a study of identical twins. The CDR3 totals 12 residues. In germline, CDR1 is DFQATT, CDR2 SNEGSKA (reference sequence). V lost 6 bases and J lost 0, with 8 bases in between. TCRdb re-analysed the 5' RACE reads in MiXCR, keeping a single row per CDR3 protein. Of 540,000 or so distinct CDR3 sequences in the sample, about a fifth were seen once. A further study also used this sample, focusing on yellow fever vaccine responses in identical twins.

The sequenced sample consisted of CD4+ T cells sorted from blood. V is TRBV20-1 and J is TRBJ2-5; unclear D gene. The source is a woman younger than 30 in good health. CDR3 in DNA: TGCAGTGCCCACGGATACCAAGAGACCCAGTACTTC. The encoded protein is CSAHGYQETQYF.